This TCR beta chain emerged from a study of T cell responses to AZD1222 COVID-19 vaccine. Study findings and constraints: Females outnumbered males among donors, who were mostly white British; clonal diversity was possibly underestimated. The number of AZD1222 recipients seropositive at baseline was only 6 or 7.

The repertoire was sequenced with immunoSEQ multiplex PCR; TCRdb's copy has only in-frame clones and lacks some. The sample has approximately 120,000 clones, about 93% seen once; the top ten hold about 0.91%. This CDR3 has 12 amino acids. Per the germline V gene, CDR1 is SGDLS and CDR2 is YYNGEE. Trimming cost V 4 bases and J 7 bases, with 11 bases left between them. Concerning this clone: Its antigen remains unknown.

V usage is TRBV9 and J usage is TRBJ1-1, with no clear D. Sequenced here: peripheral blood, sampled on day 0 of AZD1222 vaccination. This clonotype originated in an adult in good health. The CDR3 reads CASSPVGIEAFF. As DNA, the CDR3 is TGTGCCAGCAGCCCAGTGGGCATTGAAGCTTTCTTT.